The 25 T cell receptor beta chains given below trace back to one sample, sequenced in a study of T cell responses to AZD1222 COVID-19 vaccine (dated by TCRdb to the early 2020s). Interpreted using the paper, the time point label stands for: baseline before first vaccination. Library generation was performed with the immunoSEQ multiplex PCR assay. TCRdb carries this immuneACCESS record with in-frame sequences only. Its versions omit some clonotypes, under half of them owing to an unresolved V gene in the studies checked, with the rest unexplained. Here the sample has about 120,000 clones; approximately 90% occur a single time. 6.9% of the sample rests with the top ten. The sample consisted of peripheral blood, taken on day 0 of AZD1222 vaccination. Receptors were obtained from an adult in good health.

CDR3: CASSLTGGRETQYF. In nucleotides, the CDR3 is TGTGCCAGCAGCTTGACAGGGGGTAGGGAGACCCAGTACTTC. The gene calls are TRBV5-4 and TRBJ2-5; 8 nucleotides align to TRBD1. V dropped 1 base and J dropped 5; count of bases not matched to a gene: 4. The length of the CDR3 is 14 residues. Germline CDR1 and CDR2: SGHNT and YYREEE (reference sequence).

V usage is TRBV7-9 and J usage is TRBJ1-6, with a possible D match to TRBD1 (5 bases). Trimming took off 11 bases at V and 5 bases at J, with 16 bases between the two ends. The CDR3 has 14 amino acids. The germline V gene has CDR1 SEHNR and CDR2 FQNEAQ (reference sequence). The CDR3 nucleotides read TGTGCCTCACGTTCCCAACAGGATAATTCACCCCTCCACTTT. This gives the protein CASRSQQDNSPLHF.

V and J are TRBV6-2 or TRBV6-3 and TRBJ1-5; D is possibly TRBD1 (5 bases). The CDR3 is 13 amino acids. V lost 5 bases to trimming and J lost 4 bases, with 9 bases between them. From germline, CDR1 is MNHEY and CDR2 SVGEGT. The CDR3, as DNA: TGTGCCAGCAGTCCGACAGAAAATCAGCCCCAGCATTTT. Protein sequence: CASSPTENQPQHF.

V and J are TRBV5-6 and TRBJ1-1; weak D call: TRBD1 (5 bases). Germline CDR1 reads SGHDT; CDR2 reads YYEEEE. The CDR3 extends over 13 amino acids. V was pared by 3 bases and J by 6 bases, with 12 bases between. CDR3 in amino acids: CASSWEGRPEAFF. CDR3 DNA: TGTGCCAGCAGCTGGGAGGGGAGGCCTGAAGCTTTCTTT.

As to this clone: Other DNA sequences from this sample encode an identical CDR3 as well. CDR3 amino acids: CASSYPNTGELFF. CDR3 DNA: TGTGCCAGCAGTTACCCGAACACCGGGGAGCTGTTTTTT. This chain connects TRBV6-2 or TRBV6-3 to TRBJ2-2; no firm D call. The CDR3 is 13 residues long. V lost 2 bases and J 0 bases, leaving 1 base between the germline ends. Looked up from germline, CDR1 is MNHEY and CDR2 is SVGEGT.

V usage is TRBV7-2 and J usage is TRBJ2-7; D is unclear. This CDR3 region has 16 residues. The germline CDR1 and CDR2 sequences are SGHTA and FQGNSA. V shed 1 base and J shed 4 bases, with 17 bases lying between them. The CDR3 spells CASSLVHQPPAYEQYF. CDR3 bases: TGTGCCAGCAGCTTAGTCCATCAACCCCCTGCATACGAGCAGTACTTC.

J is TRBJ1-1 and V is TRBV10-1; no firm D call. Germline loops: CDR1 WNHNN, CDR2 SYGVQD (reference sequence). The CDR3 has 14 amino acids. V lost 0 bases, J lost 5 bases, and 10 bases lay in between. CDR3 loop: CASSESARGTEAFF. The CDR3 DNA follows: TGCGCCAGCAGTGAGTCGGCCCGGGGAACTGAAGCTTTCTTT.

The chain links TRBV6-2 or TRBV6-3 to TRBJ2-7; 9 nucleotides line up with TRBD1. Germline CDR1 MNHEY, CDR2 SVGEGT. The CDR3 runs to 16 residues. V shed 4 bases and J 0 bases; nucleotides not matched to a gene: 7. The CDR3 DNA follows: TGTGCCAGCAGTTCCCGGGGACAGGGAAACTCCTACGAGCAGTACTTC. Protein: CASSSRGQGNSYEQYF.

CDR3 nucleotide sequence: TGTGCCAGTACACGCCGTTCTGGGGCCAACGTCCTGACTTTC. This translates into CASTRRSGANVLTF. The gene calls are TRBV19 and TRBJ2-6; D uncertain. The length of the CDR3 is 14 residues. V was clipped by 7 bases and J by 1 base, with 8 bases between them. Germline V gene lookup returns CDR1 LNHDA and CDR2 SQIVND (reference sequence). The full variable domain, with the rest looked up from reference TRBV19 and TRBJ2-6, is DGGITQSPKYLFRKEGQNVTLSCEQNLNHDAMYWYRQDPGQGLRLIYYSQIVNDFQKGDIAEGYSVSREKKESFPLTVTSAQKNPTAFYLCASTRRSGANVLTFGAGSRLTVL.

V is TRBV9 and J is TRBJ2-3, with 8 bases matching TRBD1. J lost 1 base, V lost 2 bases, and 3 bases had no gene match. Germline CDR1 is SGDLS and CDR2 is YYNGEE. This CDR3 has 15 amino acids. The CDR3 sequence: CASSVQGAGTDTQYF. CDR3 coding DNA: TGTGCCAGCAGCGTTCAGGGGGCCGGCACAGATACGCAGTATTTT.

The chain couples TRBV19 to TRBJ1-1; no firm D call. Germline loops: CDR1 LNHDA, CDR2 SQIVND (reference sequence). The length of the CDR3 is 13 residues. Trimming left V 3 bases short and J 3 bases short, with 8 bases between. The CDR3 DNA sequence: TGTGCCAGTAGTATCCTGATCCACACTGAAGCTTTCTTT. Residues: CASSILIHTEAFF.

There are many counts of this clone. V and J are TRBV2 and TRBJ2-7; D ambiguous. The length of the CDR3 is 13 residues. In germline, CDR1 is SNHLY, CDR2 FYNNEI. V lost 6 bases, J lost 5 bases, and 14 bases lay in between. Written as DNA, the CDR3 is TGTGCCAGCAGCGGGCAGATCGGCAACGAGCAGTACTTC. It specifies CASSGQIGNEQYF.

This clone was picked up one time. J is TRBJ2-3 and V is TRBV19; 9 positions agree with TRBD2. CDR1 is LNHDA, CDR2 SQIVND, per germline (reference sequence). The CDR3 spans 17 residues. J gave up 1 base and V 0 bases, and 5 bases lay outside the gene matches. CDR3 DNA sequence: TGTGCCAGTAGTATAGACGGGACTAGCTGGGGCACAGATACGCAGTATTTT. This translates into CASSIDGTSWGTDTQYF.

This clone is a singleton in its sample. A read error may account for a junction end that differs from germline. The chain combines TRBV28 with TRBJ2-7; D is possibly TRBD2 (6 bases). This CDR3 spans 13 amino acids. Per germline, CDR1 MDHEN and CDR2 SYDVKM. The CDR3 coding sequence is TGTGCCAGCAGTACCGATGATAAGCTGGGGGGAAACTTC. It is translated as CASSTDDKLGGNF.

The chain carries TRBV13 and TRBJ2-6, with D perhaps matching TRBD2 (6 bases). Germline CDR1 and CDR2: PRHDT and FYEKMQ (reference sequence). The CDR3 is 17 amino acids. V lost 5 bases and J 0 bases, leaving 14 bases between the germline ends. CDR3 in amino acids: CASSAGRKYSGANVLTF. Here the CDR3 DNA reads TGTGCCAGCAGCGCGGGACGGAAGTACTCTGGGGCCAACGTCCTGACTTTC.

This clone appeared once. The chain is built from TRBV19 and TRBJ1-2; TRBD1 matches at 7 bases. The ends lost 4 bases at V and 5 bases at J; junction bases unmatched: 13. The germline V gene encodes CDR1 LNHDA and CDR2 SQIVND (reference sequence). The CDR3 extends over 16 amino acids. As DNA, the CDR3 is TGTGCCAGTAGTACCACCGACGCCGACAGGGTGTATGGCTACACCTTC. Protein product: CASSTTDADRVYGYTF.

The gene calls are TRBV19 and TRBJ1-2, with D maybe TRBD1 (5 bases). The CDR3 totals 13 residues. Germline CDR1 is LNHDA and CDR2 is SQIVND (reference sequence). V shed 6 bases and J shed 5 bases, with 13 bases lying between them. In DNA, the CDR3 is TGTGCCAGTAGGATCGGGACCGAATATGGCTACACCTTC. This codes for CASRIGTEYGYTF.

Turning to this clone: At one of its ends the junction is not consistent with the germline gene, which may arise from a read error. This chain connects TRBV5-1 to TRBJ2-6; D is undetermined. Germline CDR1 is SGHRS and CDR2 is YFSETQ. The CDR3 consists of 15 residues. CDR3 sequence reads: CASSSLLSEANVLTF. Written as DNA, the CDR3 is TGCGCCAGCAGCTCTCTTCTGTCTGAGGCCAACGTCCTGACTTTC.

This chain links TRBV6-2 or TRBV6-3 with TRBJ1-2; the match to TRBD1 covers 7 bases. Looked up from germline, CDR1 is MNHEY and CDR2 is SVGEGT. The CDR3 sequence is 16 residues long. J gave up 4 bases and V 0 bases, and 8 bases lay outside the gene matches. CDR3 nucleotides: TGTGCCAGCAGTTACTCAGGGGGCGAACGGCCCTATGGCTACACCTTC. Its protein product is CASSYSGGERPYGYTF.

The CDR3 sequence: CASSDLANYGYTF. The DNA of the CDR3 is TGTGCCAGTAGTGACCTAGCGAACTATGGCTACACCTTC. The rearrangement links TRBV19 to TRBJ1-2; no clear D gene. The CDR3 consists of 13 residues. Germline assignment: CDR1 LNHDA and CDR2 SQIVND (reference sequence). V was shortened by 5 bases and J by 2 bases, with 9 bases between the two germline ends.

The gene calls are TRBV6-2 or TRBV6-3 and TRBJ2-5; D perhaps matches TRBD1 (5 bases). The V end was cut by 0 bases, the J end by 3 bases, with 8 bases between. CDR1 is MNHEY and CDR2 is SVGEGT in the germline V gene. The CDR3 extends over 14 amino acids. CDR3 loop: CASSYSTEKETQYF. CDR3 bases: TGTGCCAGCAGTTACTCGACAGAAAAAGAGACCCAGTACTTC.

The chain employs TRBV6-2 or TRBV6-3 and TRBJ1-2; D is unclear. Trimming left V 3 bases short and J 8 bases short, with 10 bases between. CDR1 is MNHEY, CDR2 SVGEGT, per germline. The CDR3 is 12 amino acids. The DNA for the CDR3 is TGTGCCAGCAGTTATCAGACGGGGGGCTACACCTTC. Encoded protein: CASSYQTGGYTF.

The count of this clone is one. This chain links TRBV6-5 with TRBJ2-7; the D is unclear. Germline V CDR1 and CDR2: MNHEY, SVGAGI. V was pared by 7 bases and J by 4 bases, with 8 bases between. CDR3 size: 11 residues. CDR3 protein: CASTNAYEQYF. DNA of the CDR3: TGTGCCAGCACTAACGCATACGAGCAGTACTTC.

This clone was seen once. This rearrangement joins TRBV28 to TRBJ2-2; 11 positions match TRBD1. Germline V gene lookup returns CDR1 MDHEN and CDR2 SYDVKM. The junction had 14 bases not matched to a gene; V was cut back by 5 bases and J by 0 bases. This CDR3 comprises 20 residues. The CDR3 is CASSALGQGAKTANTGELFF. CDR3 DNA sequence: TGTGCCAGCAGTGCCTTAGGACAGGGGGCGAAAACCGCGAACACCGGGGAGCTGTTTTTT.

This clone was seen once. The chain has TRBV2 and TRBJ1-4; 8 nucleotides align to TRBD1. Germline V lookup: CDR1 SNHLY, CDR2 FYNNEI. This CDR3 has 13 amino acids. Germline trimming cut 10 bases from V and 7 bases from J; bases unmatched to any gene: 8. CDR3 nucleotide sequence: TGTGCCACCCTCGGACAGGGTTCTGAAAAACTGTTTTTT. Protein sequence: CATLGQGSEKLFF.